The TCR beta chain under discussion was sequenced for a study of shared clonotypes between healthy human individuals (dated by TCRdb to the early 2020s). For the study in its entirety: The cohort comprised a couple of women and a few men aged 18 to 49 years. Per donor, three plates each were used for CD4 naive and CD4 memory, two for CD8 naive, and one for CD8 memory. To estimate repertoire size and how much clonotypes are shared between individuals, the study performed deep sequencing of blood TCR repertoires from a handful of healthy adults. Different laboratories and diverse techniques were used to prepare libraries and sequence TCR repertoires, to increase sequencing depth and limit assay-specific biases. Between about 0.85 and 10 billion PBMCs per donor were obtained by leukapheresis.

Using the deep immunoSEQ assay, TCR CDR3 regions were amplified from genomic DNA by multiplex PCR. For each cell subset, the extracted genomic DNA was distributed evenly across all wells of several immunoSEQ 96-well plates, and each plate served as one replicate. Each replicate PCR for sorted subsets received 150 to 250 ng genomic DNA, equal to about 30,000 T cell genomes. Purified libraries were quantified with a Qubit 3.0 fluorometer, sized on a Bioanalyzer 2100, and re-quantified with the KAPA Library Quantification kit. Every immunoSEQ 96-well plate was sequenced on a separate single-read 150-cycle Illumina NextSeq 550 flow cell. The source study handled its data this way. Because the immunoSEQ output held only junctional sequences and lacked quality scores, the filtering could not match the filtering applied to full-length reads. Sequences were annotated with PyIR, a Python wrapper for IgBLAST v1.9, and V/J genes and CDR3 were assigned using IMGT germline references. Reads were removed for weak V/J assignments (E-value above 1e-6), missing CDR3, stop codons, out-of-frame junctions, or ambiguous translated residues. V3J clonotypes were defined as sequences sharing an identical inferred V gene, J gene, and CDR3 amino acid sequence. The percentage overlap between two repertoires was calculated by dividing the number of shared unique clonotypes by the size of the smaller repertoire. Three approaches were used to assess repertoire richness: RTK rarefaction, the Chao1 estimator, and Recon v2.1 estimates of unobserved clonotypes. Generation probabilities for all TCRbeta clonotypes obtained by the gDNA method from four donors were computed using OLGA. Drawn from immuneACCESS, this table holds only the in-frame rearrangements with V and J called that TCRdb kept. Clones are partly lost; checked studies trace under half to an unresolved V gene and leave the rest unexplained. The V and J calls and clone size come from that table; D and trimming were worked out from the DNA. This sample gives some 2,000,000 clones in total; around 95% of them show up just once. Jointly, the top ten make up 0.13% of the sample.

Healthy HIV-negative adults with no recently reported acute infections or vaccinations were included as donors. Every donor was a Caucasian adult residing in Nashville, Tennessee, USA. CD4+ T cells were enriched through magnetic negative selection, after which naive cells were positively selected on CD45RA and the remaining negative fraction served as the memory subset. Blood was collected by leukapheresis, and PBMCs were isolated by Ficoll-Histopaque density gradient centrifugation and then cryopreserved in liquid nitrogen vapor phase. Analytical flow cytometry was used to check the purity and quantity of each magnetically sorted T cell population. Genomic DNA was isolated from every sorted fraction and measured by UV absorbance on a Nanodrop 2000c. Looking up the germline V gene yields CDR1 MNHEY and CDR2 SVGAGI. V is shortened by 2 bases, J by 2 bases, and the region joining them spans 9 bases. The CDR3 measures 14 amino acids from cysteine to phenylalanine. Only the CDR3 portion is preserved as DNA: 42 bases, with reading frame beginning at the first base.

The paper as a whole reports these results and caveats: When a few donors were compared, the shared fraction of clonotypes was roughly 5% for naive CD4, 3.5% for naive CD8, 2% to 2.5% for memory CD4, and under 0.5% for memory CD8. Naive subsets generally had larger estimated clonotype richness than memory subsets did. Sampling was restricted to blood, and TCR repertoires in tissues likely differ from the TCR repertoires found in blood. Based on pairwise subsampling, the degree of clonotype sharing among donors was expected to be affected by sequencing depth. Incomplete sequencing was indicated by rarefaction of sorted-subset datasets, despite the large sequencing depth. The genetic and exposure-history diversity represented was limited by the small number of donors. Higher generation probabilities were observed for clonotypes shared by all four sorted-subset donors than for non-shared clonotypes.

On this clone: Its antigen is still unknown. The record has no base qualities; no much larger clone is one base away.

The source is a man between 18 and 29 years old in good health. The rearranged chain carries TRBV6-5 and TRBJ2-5; the D gene cannot be resolved reliably. Source material: naive CD4+ T cells sorted from blood. The label giving this sample's cell subset or site can be read as: CD45RA+ positively selected. The nucleotide sequence reads as follows: TGTGCCAGCAGTTACATGGGCCGTCAAGAGACCCAGTACTTC. Its coded protein is CASSYMGRQETQYF.